This is a list of T cell receptor beta chains from one sample in a study of cytomegalovirus exposure and HLA in healthy donors. The protocol was immunoSEQ multiplex PCR, while the TCRdb copy is restricted to in-frame clones and leaves out a portion. This table has 60,000 to 75,000 clones, about 60% appearing once. Input material: PBMCs. These receptor sequences come from a woman between 50 and 59 years old in good health and CMV-seronegative. Both conserved end residues are part of each CDR3.

>TRBV7-3|TRBJ2-2
CASSLLAGGHTGELFF
>TRBV15|TRBJ1-4
CATSRESPQFLRQGSEKLFF
>TRBV18|TRBJ2-4
CASSPKAGGTKNIQYF
>TRBV7-9|TRBJ2-3
CASSSGTGEDTQYF
>TRBV6-6|TRBJ2-7
CASVPQIQAVIYEQYF
>TRBV2|TRBJ2-7
CASSGTGTIDEQYF
>TRBV7-3|TRBJ1-1
CASSLRGSAEAFF
>TRBV5-1|TRBJ1-1
CASSSDSTGSTEAFF
>TRBV9|TRBJ1-2
CASSVAGTANYGYTF
>TRBV27|TRBJ1-2
CASSFRDRDYGYTF
>TRBV5-1|TRBJ2-5
CASSLGTSGKTQYF
>TRBV5-1|TRBJ2-7
CASSLNRVHEQYF
>TRBV5-1|TRBJ2-2
CASSNGQLPTGELFF
>TRBV11-2|TRBJ1-2
CASRPLYRGPNYGYTF
>TRBV4-1|TRBJ1-2
CASSRLARGDYGYTF